The 9 T cell receptor beta chains presented below share a single source sample, sequenced in a study of neoadjuvant nivolumab and ipilimumab in lung cancer. The protocol was immunoSEQ multiplex PCR, while the TCRdb copy is restricted to in-frame clones and leaves out a portion. The table lists about 9,000 clones, 70% to 80% of them singletons. The starting material was tumor tissue, obtained after neoadjuvant nivolumab, alone or with ipilimumab, at or shortly before surgery. These receptor sequences come from an adult with non-small cell lung cancer.

This clone was detected a few times. This chain uses TRBV7-9 with TRBJ1-5; 8 positions match TRBD1. There are 15 residues in the CDR3. V lost 5 bases to trimming and J lost 6 bases; unmatched junction nucleotides: 9. Germline CDR1 is SEHNR and CDR2 is FQNEAQ (reference sequence). In DNA, the CDR3 is TGTGCCAGCAGCCCCACAGGGGGGGAGGGTCAGCCCCAGCATTTT. Its protein product is CASSPTGGEGQPQHF.

This clone turned up a few times. Here the CDR3 reads CASSPHRQGIGRNQPQHF. The CDR3 coding sequence is TGTGCCAGCAGCCCCCACCGACAGGGGATTGGTCGCAATCAGCCCCAGCATTTT. V and J are TRBV7-3 and TRBJ1-5, with 8 bases aligning to TRBD1. Trimming at V came to 5 bases and at J to 2 bases, leaving 14 bases not matched to a gene. This CDR3 has 18 residues. CDR1 and CDR2 from the germline V gene are SGHTA and FQGTGA.

V is TRBV7-6 and J is TRBJ2-7, with 10 bases identical to TRBD1. Germline assignment: CDR1 SGHVS and CDR2 FNYEAQ. V lost 5 bases to trimming and J lost 3 bases; unmatched junction nucleotides: 4. The CDR3 extends over 14 amino acids. Here the CDR3 reads CASSGRTGGYEQYF. CDR3 nucleotide sequence: TGTGCCAGCAGCGGGCGGACAGGGGGCTACGAGCAGTACTTC.

Of note for this clone: The sample carries other DNA sequences with the same CDR3. The chain links TRBV7-6 to TRBJ1-1; D unclear. Germline V CDR1 and CDR2: SGHVS, FNYEAQ. Trimming took off 5 bases at V and 1 base at J, with 8 bases between the two ends. The CDR3 length is 13 residues. Written as DNA, the CDR3 is TGTGCCAGCAGCGCAGACTCGAACACTGAAGCTTTCTTT. It encodes CASSADSNTEAFF.

The rearrangement links TRBV5-1 to TRBJ2-5; 12 nucleotides line up with TRBD2. The ends lost 0 bases at V and 2 bases at J; junction bases unmatched: 5. Germline CDR1 SGHRS, CDR2 YFSETQ. The CDR3 contains 17 residues. CDR3 coding DNA: TGCGCCAGCAGCTTGGCCAAGACTAGCGGGGGACAAGAGACCCAGTACTTC. This codes for CASSLAKTSGGQETQYF.

J is TRBJ2-2 and V is TRBV10-2; 7 bases agree with TRBD1. J lost 4 bases, V lost 8 bases, and 10 bases had no gene match. CDR3 length: 15 amino acids. The V gene's germline CDR1 is WSHSY and CDR2 SAAADI. CDR3 sequence: CASSDRVDRTGELFF. DNA for the CDR3: TGCGCCAGCTCTGACAGGGTCGATCGCACCGGGGAGCTGTTTTTT.

The chain links TRBV5-4 to TRBJ2-1, with 14 bases fitting TRBD2. V was pared by 4 bases and J by 6 bases, with 6 bases of the junction left unmatched. Per the germline V gene, CDR1 is SGHNT and CDR2 is YYREEE (reference sequence). CDR3 size: 16 residues. CDR3 sequence (DNA): TGTGCCAGCAGCCGGGGGACTAGCGGGAGAAGCAATGAGCAGTTCTTC. Residues: CASSRGTSGRSNEQFF.

V and J are TRBV18 and TRBJ2-7; 9 bases fit TRBD1. Germline trimming cut 3 bases from V and 12 bases from J; bases unmatched to any gene: 9. The CDR3 has 13 residues. Germline values: CDR1 KGHSH, CDR2 LQKENI. CDR3 sequence reads: CASSPFRDRDVYF. The CDR3 DNA reads TGTGCCAGCTCACCTTTCCGGGACAGGGATGTGTACTTC.

The J gene is TRBJ1-3, the V gene TRBV27; D possibly corresponds to TRBD1 (5 bases). CDR1 is MNHEY and CDR2 is SMNVEV in the germline V gene (reference sequence). Trimming removed 2 bases at V and 3 bases at J, with 8 bases between. The CDR3 runs 14 residues. CDR3 sequence: CASSLQGNGNTIYF. CDR3 coding DNA: TGTGCCAGCAGTTTACAGGGAAATGGAAACACCATATATTTT.